This T cell receptor beta chain appears in the sequencing data of a study of blood T cells in healthy people across ages. A second PCR of about 7 to 11 cycles used a sample-barcoded 5' primer and a J-beta primer mix. One entry per CDR3 protein, called by TCRdb with MiXCR from the 5' RACE reads. The data show fewer than 1.5 million distinct CDR3 sequences, roughly 40% seen once. With 4 bases removed from V and 0 bases from J, the gap between germline ends came to 7 bases. The CDR3 is made up of 14 amino acids. The chain carries TRBV12-3 or TRBV12-4 and TRBJ1-5; no clear D. The receptor was isolated from a woman between 18 and 29 years old in good health. The sequenced material came from blood. CDR3 nucleotides: TGTGCCAGCAGTTACGGAAATAGCAATCAGCCCCAGCATTTT. Amino acid sequence: CASSYGNSNQPQHF.